A selection of T cell receptor beta chains follows, all from one sample in a study of response to subunit inactivated influenza vaccine. Each CDR3 protein is one row after TCRdb ran MiXCR on the RT-PCR reads. The sample consists of around 300,000 distinct CDR3 sequences, 22% of them appearing once. Sample: PBMCs from blood, taken approximately 20 months after vaccination. The source is a man between 50 and 69 years old who received an inactivated influenza vaccine. Both conserved end residues are trimmed from each CDR3. D genes are given only for firm matches. Clone size is given for some rows only: seen once, a few or many times, or a class if the clone is expanded.

>TRBJ2-1|TRBV15|.|few
ATSREGAEQF
>TRBJ2-6|TRBV28|.|few
ASSLTGGSGANVLT
>TRBJ1-3|TRBV30|.|many
ARAEGFGLSGNTIY
>TRBJ1-6|TRBV18|.|.
ASSPARDRNSPLH
>TRBJ2-3|TRBV4-1|TRBD2|few
ASSRKATWGLAGSPSTDTQY
>TRBJ2-7|TRBV28|TRBD2|.
ASSPRSFSGRANEQY
>TRBJ1-3|TRBV12-3/TRBV12-4|.|few
ASRPRDDSGNTIY
>TRBJ2-3|TRBV18|TRBD2|.
ASSLIAGTRSTDTQY
>TRBJ2-2|TRBV7-8|.|.
ASLGRRNPNTGELF
>TRBJ2-3|TRBV20-1|.|.
SASFGGRTDTQY
>TRBJ1-1|TRBV24-1|.|few
ATRISGNTEAF
>TRBJ1-3|TRBV20-1|.|few
SALHLTAGSGNTIY
>TRBJ2-3|TRBV20-1|TRBD2|.
SARAGTSFTDTQY
>TRBJ1-2|TRBV13|.|.
ASSLRGGGDYGYT
>TRBJ1-4|TRBV5-1|.|.
ASSGTSSGVNEKLF
>TRBJ1-1|TRBV4-1|.|.
ASSQDTPGLAEAF
>TRBJ1-5|TRBV10-2|TRBD1|few
ATRQGAEQPQH
>TRBJ1-5|TRBV20-1|.|few
SASVGGWRQPQH
>TRBJ2-3|TRBV21-1|.|many
ASSKFTY
>TRBJ2-3|TRBV7-9|TRBD1|.
ASSWGQTTGTDTQY
>TRBJ2-2|TRBV6-2/TRBV6-3|.|.
ASSYSTGNTGELF
>TRBJ2-2|TRBV3-1|.|few
ASSQVEASYRELF
>TRBJ2-1|TRBV19|.|few
ASSIDSYPYNEQF
>TRBJ1-2|TRBV19|.|few
ASSIFLQGGSDGYT
>TRBJ1-6|TRBV7-2|.|.
ASSPTVLDSPH
>TRBJ1-2|TRBV25-1|.|few
ASSESGPNYGYT
>TRBJ1-5|TRBV12-3/TRBV12-4|.|.
ASSPREELGDLSNQPQH
>TRBJ2-1|TRBV6-2/TRBV6-3|TRBD2|.
ASNPARTSGNYNEQF
>TRBJ2-1|TRBV5-1|.|.
ASSLGAGAYNEQF
>TRBJ1-1|TRBV7-6|.|many
ASSLEQLTEAF
>TRBJ1-4|TRBV4-3|.|.
ASSQEGRGELF
>TRBJ1-2|TRBV7-2|.|few
ASSMGGTSPYGYT
>TRBJ1-1|TRBV6-2/TRBV6-3|.|.
ATHSGRFVNTEAF
>TRBJ1-1|TRBV25-1|.|many
ASSATGNTEAF
>TRBJ2-5|TRBV27|TRBD1|.
ASSYRDRGKTQY
>TRBJ2-2|TRBV5-1|.|few
ASSFTDTGELF
>TRBJ2-1|TRBV24-1|TRBD1|.
ATMGWAGGRNEQF
>TRBJ1-6|TRBV7-9|.|few
ASSRSGADSPLH
>TRBJ2-3|TRBV29-1|.|.
SVESSRDTQY
>TRBJ1-2|TRBV29-1|.|.
SVEPSRGIPYGYT